This TCR beta chain was retrieved from a study of blood T cell repertoires in COVID-19. Looking at the study overall: PBMCs, B-cell-depleted T cells, or T cells provided the cDNA or gDNA that made up the material.

The CDR3 spans 16 residues. V lost 4 bases and J lost 6, with 22 bases in between. In germline, CDR1 is SQVTM, CDR2 ANQGSEA. Original handling: The assay estimated nucleated cells by amplifying reference gene primers. Profiled with immunoSEQ multiplex PCR; TCRdb holds only in-frame clones, not every one. D and trimming were read from the DNA, whereas the V and J calls and clone size are those reported in that table. The sample lists over 200,000 clones; approximately 86% were seen once. The rearrangement links TRBV29-1 to TRBJ1-5; the D is unclear. Material: peripheral blood. This clonotype was obtained from a woman in her thirties with acute or convalescent COVID-19. CDR3 DNA sequence: TGCAGCGTTGCGCTGACCGGGTCTCTCGGAGGTCAGCCCCAGCATTTT. Protein sequence: CSVALTGSLGGQPQHF.